This T cell receptor (beta chain) was sequenced in a study of beta chain features in type 1 diabetes. Reverse transcription of all isolated RNA meant that expressed TCRB transcripts were sequenced. Generated by immunoSEQ multiplex PCR, the TCRdb table keeps only in-frame clones and is missing some. The data hold more than 300,000 clones, with about 12% observed a single time. With regard to this clone: The antigen is unknown.

Findings and limits, study-wide: Any HLA-type effect on TCRB rearrangement remained unresolved here. There was a moderate but significant shortening of TCRB CDR3s in all four CD4+ subsets of Type 1 diabetes patients. PCR, the amplification step, might favor shorter templates, equally in patients and controls. Individuals with type 1 diabetes displayed fewer insertions and more deletions at VDJ junctions.

Naive, central memory, regulatory and stem cell-like memory cells within the CD4+ compartment were sorted using CD45RO/CCR7/CD25/CD127/CD95/CD27. The germline V and J ends were trimmed by 6 bases and 1 base, with 13 bases remaining between them. This CDR3 comprises 16 residues. Germline V lookup: CDR1 SNHLY, CDR2 FYNNEI. The material sequenced was naive CD4+ T cells from blood. The sequence was obtained from a woman aged 18-30 years with type 1 diabetes. The J gene is TRBJ2-6, the V gene TRBV2; D is uncertain. CDR3 sequence reads: CASRKRVRSGANVLTF. In DNA form, the CDR3 reads TGTGCCAGCAGAAAACGGGTGAGATCTGGGGCCAACGTCCTGACTTTC.